These 14 T cell receptor beta chains were sequenced from one sample in a study of cytomegalovirus exposure and HLA in healthy donors. Primers included in the PCR were 60 Vbeta and 13 Jbeta primers. Generated by immunoSEQ multiplex PCR, the TCRdb table keeps only in-frame clones and is missing some. The sample includes roughly 120,000 clones, approximately 80% of them seen just once. The sample was PBMCs. These receptors all stem from a man aged 50 to 59 in good health and CMV-seropositive.

This clone was seen only once. The J gene is TRBJ1-1, the V gene TRBV5-1; D ambiguous. CDR3 length: 14 residues. V gave up 0 bases and J gave up 4 bases, with 10 bases separating them. The germline V gene encodes CDR1 SGHRS and CDR2 YFSETQ. CDR3 DNA sequence: TGCGCCAGCAGCTTGGGTGGTGGCGGCACTGAAGCTTTCTTT. Amino acid sequence: CASSLGGGGTEAFF.

V and J are TRBV7-2 and TRBJ1-6, with D possibly being TRBD1 (6 bases). The CDR3 sequence is 15 residues long. V was pared by 5 bases and J by 7 bases, with 15 bases between. The V gene's germline CDR1 is SGHTA and CDR2 FQGNSA. CDR3 amino acids: CASSPLGAQNSPLHF. The CDR3 DNA follows: TGTGCCAGCAGCCCCTTGGGGGCTCAAAATTCACCCCTCCACTTT.

J is TRBJ2-2 and V is TRBV5-1, with D perhaps matching TRBD1 (5 bases). The CDR3 runs 15 residues. CDR1 is SGHRS and CDR2 is YFSETQ in the germline V gene. The V end was cut by 1 base, the J end by 4 bases, with 11 bases between. CDR3 nucleotide sequence: TGCGCCAGCAGCTTGAGTACAGGCGCCACCGGGGAGCTGTTTTTT. Protein: CASSLSTGATGELFF.

The chain joins TRBV7-2 to TRBJ1-6, with D hard to call. Trimming took off 3 bases at V and 5 bases at J, with 8 bases between the two ends. There are 14 residues in the CDR3. Germline loops: CDR1 SGHTA, CDR2 FQGNSA. This CDR3 reads CASSFEADNSPLHF. In DNA, the CDR3 is TGTGCCAGCAGCTTCGAGGCCGATAATTCACCCCTCCACTTT.

The CDR3: CASSFLGGSGANVLTF. DNA of the CDR3: TGTGCCAGCAGCTTTCTAGGGGGCAGTGGGGCCAACGTCCTGACTTTC. The chain links TRBV5-6 to TRBJ2-6; TRBD1 aligns across 7 bases. Per germline, CDR1 SGHDT and CDR2 YYEEEE. CDR3 size: 16 residues. The J segment lost 3 bases and the V segment lost 2 bases, leaving 5 bases of the junction unmatched.

V usage is TRBV9 and J usage is TRBJ2-1, with 11 positions matching TRBD2. CDR1 is SGDLS, CDR2 YYNGEE, per germline. This CDR3 has 15 residues. V gave up 0 bases and J gave up 5 bases; unmatched junction bases: 1. The CDR3 DNA reads TGTGCCAGCAGCGTAGGGACTAGCGGGCACAATGAGCAGTTCTTC. Its protein is CASSVGTSGHNEQFF.

The chain has TRBV30 and TRBJ2-5; D remains unclear. Germline CDR1 and CDR2: GTSNPN and SVGIG (reference sequence). The CDR3 is 12 amino acids. CDR3 bases: TGTGCGCAACGGTTATACCAAGAGACCCAGTACTTC. This codes for CAQRLYQETQYF.

This sequence joins TRBV12-5 and TRBJ1-1; 8 bases match TRBD1. CDR1 and CDR2 from the germline V gene are LGHNT and FRNRAP. V lost 5 bases and J lost 0; bases outside the gene matches: 5. The CDR3 is 15 residues long. This CDR3 reads CASGIQGELNTEAFF. The DNA for the CDR3 is TGTGCTAGTGGTATACAGGGGGAACTGAACACTGAAGCTTTCTTT.

The sample holds one count of this clone. The rearrangement uses TRBV7-9 and TRBJ1-1; D is unclear. The CDR3 runs 13 residues. CDR1 and CDR2 from the germline V gene are SEHNR and FQNEAQ (reference sequence). V was pared by 5 bases and J by 1 base, with 8 bases between. This CDR3 reads CASSPSGNTEAFF. The CDR3 DNA follows: TGTGCCAGCAGCCCAAGCGGGAACACTGAAGCTTTCTTT. Complete variable domain (other parts from reference TRBV7-9 and TRBJ1-1): DTGVSQNPRHKITKRGQNVTFRCDPISEHNRLYWYRQTLGQGPEFLTYFQNEAQLEKSRLLSDRFSAERPKGSFSTLEIQRTEQGDSAMYLCASSPSGNTEAFFGQGTRLTVV.

The CDR3 bases are TGTGCCAGCAGTCGACAGAGAATGCCTGATTATGGCTACACCTTC. This gives the protein CASSRQRMPDYGYTF. The gene calls are TRBV28 and TRBJ1-2; weak D call: TRBD1 (5 bases). V lost 5 bases to trimming and J lost 5 bases, with 18 bases between them. The CDR3 spans 15 residues. CDR1 and CDR2 from the germline V gene are MDHEN and SYDVKM.

The chain has TRBV5-1 and TRBJ1-4, with 9 bases identical to TRBD1. Per germline, CDR1 SGHRS and CDR2 YFSETQ. The J segment lost 8 bases and the V segment lost 2 bases, leaving 7 bases of the junction unmatched. This CDR3 comprises 15 residues. The CDR3 bases are TGCGCCAGCAGCTTAGAAGGGACAGGGCAAGAAAAACTGTTTTTT. This gives the protein CASSLEGTGQEKLFF. Variable domain in full (rest from reference TRBV5-1 and TRBJ1-4): KAGVTQTPRYLIKTRGQQVTLSCSPISGHRSVSWYQQTPGQGLQFLFEYFSETQRNKGNFPGRFSGRQFSNSRSEMNVSTLELGDSALYLCASSLEGTGQEKLFFGSGTQLSVL.

J is TRBJ2-4 and V is TRBV6-5, with TRBD1 matching 9 bases. V gave up 6 bases and J gave up 7 bases; unmatched junction bases: 7. The CDR3 sequence is 14 residues long. CDR1 is MNHEY, CDR2 SVGAGI, per germline. The CDR3 coding sequence is TGTGCCAGCAGCCATCAACAGGGGGCGAACATTCAGTACTTC. Translation gives CASSHQQGANIQYF.

The V and J genes are TRBV6-5 and TRBJ1-2; D gene unclear. Germline CDR1 MNHEY, CDR2 SVGAGI. Trimming shortened V by 6 bases and J by 6 bases, and 14 bases separated the two germline ends. The CDR3 runs 13 residues. The CDR3 sequence is CASRSLAVDGYTF. The CDR3 DNA reads TGTGCCAGCAGGTCCCTAGCGGTCGATGGCTACACCTTC.

The V and J genes are TRBV5-4 and TRBJ1-1; possibly TRBD1 for D (6 bases). The CDR3 contains 14 residues. CDR1 is SGHNT and CDR2 is YYREEE in the germline V gene (reference sequence). Trimming cost V 4 bases and J 4 bases, with 14 bases left between them. CDR3 DNA sequence: TGTGCCAGCAGCCGCAGGGGTAAAGGCACTGAAGCTTTCTTT. Translating gives CASSRRGKGTEAFF.